Described below is a single T cell receptor beta chain sequence and its context. The data are from a study of blood T cell repertoires in COVID-19. Background on the study: Samples representing acute and convalescent COVID-19 were sourced from the United States, Italy and Spain. PBMCs, B-cell-depleted T cells, or T cells provided the cDNA or gDNA that made up the material.

How the authors handled the data: Using reference gene primer amplification, nucleated cell counts were estimated. The protocol was immunoSEQ multiplex PCR, while the TCRdb copy is restricted to in-frame clones and leaves out a portion. V, J and clone size are those of that table, while D and trimming were read from the DNA. Here the sample spans hundreds of thousands of clones, around nine tenths being singletons. The sample was peripheral blood. This sequence was found in an older woman who had recovered from COVID-19.

CDR3 sequence: CASSLPRDRLFF. In DNA, the CDR3 is TGTGCCAGCAGCTTACCCCGGGACAGACTGTTTTTT. The chain has TRBV7-2 and TRBJ1-4, with 7 positions matching TRBD1. Germline V gives CDR1 SGHTA, CDR2 FQGNSA. V lost 2 bases, J lost 13 bases, and 4 bases stayed unmatched. This CDR3 is 12 amino acids long.